This T cell receptor (beta chain) was profiled in a study of cytomegalovirus exposure and HLA in healthy donors. The CDR3 is 15 amino acids. V was clipped by 5 bases and J by 0 bases, with 13 bases between them. CDR1 MDHEN and CDR2 SYDVKM come from the germline V gene. This table comes from immunoSEQ multiplex PCR, and its TCRdb copy is limited to in-frame clones, with some not included. The sample lists about 66,000 clones; about 97% were seen once. This receptor was identified in a woman aged 18-30 years in good health and CMV-seropositive. The chain is built from TRBV28 and TRBJ1-1; D remains unclear. The material sequenced was PBMCs. CDR3 coding DNA: TGTGCCAGCAGTAAGAGGGCCTCCATGAACACTGAAGCTTTCTTT. This encodes CASSKRASMNTEAFF.